This T cell receptor (beta chain) was observed in a study of T cell changes during pregnancy in multiple sclerosis. TCRdb's copy holds only in-frame clones and misses some; the assay was immunoSEQ multiplex PCR. The data show 70,000 to 95,000 clones, 85% to 95% seen once. V lost 1 base to trimming and J lost 4 bases; unmatched junction nucleotides: 8. The germline gives CDR1 SGHTA, CDR2 FQGNSA. The length of the CDR3 is 16 residues. The material was peripheral blood, obtained in the first trimester of pregnancy. The sequence was obtained from a female donor with multiple sclerosis, enrolled in a pregnancy study. The genes are TRBV7-2 and TRBJ2-3; 7 positions match TRBD2. CDR3 region: CASSLVPSGGADTQYF. CDR3 nucleotides: TGTGCCAGCAGCTTAGTCCCTAGCGGTGGGGCAGATACGCAGTATTTT.